Each of the 32 T cell receptor beta chains below was sequenced from the same sample in a study of T cell changes during pregnancy in multiple sclerosis (dated by TCRdb to the late 2010s). Library method: the immunoSEQ multiplex PCR assay. TCRdb took this table from immuneACCESS and kept in-frame rearrangements with V and J called. Such tables lack part of the clones; where checked against another copy, unresolved V genes explain under half of the gap, and the rest is unexplained. For this sample the table gives tens of thousands of clones, of which about 94% were detected only once. Approximately 0.39% of the sample lies in the top ten. The input for sequencing was CD4+ T cells from peripheral blood mononuclear cells, taken in the second trimester of pregnancy. These receptors were obtained from a female donor with multiple sclerosis, enrolled in a pregnancy study.

J is TRBJ2-7 and V is TRBV11-2; 13 bases are shared with TRBD2. V lost 5 bases to trimming and J lost 2 bases; unmatched junction nucleotides: 3. Germline CDR1 and CDR2: SGHAT and FQNNGV. This CDR3 has 15 amino acids. The CDR3, as DNA: TGTGCCAGCAGCCGGGGACTAGCGGGACCCTACGAGCAGTACTTC. This sequence encodes CASSRGLAGPYEQYF.

This chain links TRBV25-1 with TRBJ2-1; 7 bases fit TRBD1. The germline V gene encodes CDR1 MGHDK and CDR2 SYGVNS. This CDR3 region has 14 residues. V lost 6 bases, J lost 2 bases, and 4 bases stayed unmatched. CDR3 amino acids: CASRRQGPYNEQFF. CDR3 DNA sequence: TGTGCCAGCAGGCGACAGGGACCCTACAATGAGCAGTTCTTC. The whole variable domain, remainder taken from reference TRBV25-1 and TRBJ2-1, is EADIYQTPRYLVIGTGKKITLECSQTMGHDKMYWYQQDPGMELHLIHYSYGVNSTEKGDLSSESTVSRIRTEHFPLTLESARPSHTSQYLCASRRQGPYNEQFFGPGTRLTVL.

The V gene is TRBV11-3, the J gene TRBJ1-1, with D unclear. Trimming left V 1 base short and J 1 base short, with 4 bases between. Germline values: CDR1 SGHNT, CDR2 YENEEA. The CDR3 is made up of 13 amino acids. This chain's CDR3 is CASSLGGNTEAFF. In nucleotides, the CDR3 is TGTGCCAGCAGCTTAGGCGGGAACACTGAAGCTTTCTTT.

The V call is TRBV7-2, the J call TRBJ2-1, with 9 bases aligning to TRBD2. This CDR3 spans 15 amino acids. The germline CDR1 and CDR2 sequences are SGHTA and FQGNSA. After removal of 1 base from V and 5 bases from J, the junction contained 3 bases not matched to a gene. The CDR3 nucleotides are TGTGCCAGCAGCTTAGGAGCGGGAGGCAACAATGAGCAGTTCTTC. Residues: CASSLGAGGNNEQFF.

The chain has TRBV2 and TRBJ1-5, with TRBD1 identical over 9 bases. CDR3 length equals 13 residues. CDR1 and CDR2 (germline): SNHLY, FYNNEI. After removal of 6 bases from V and 5 bases from J, the junction contained 2 bases not matched to a gene. CDR3 sequence (DNA): TGTGCCAGCAGCCGGGACAGGGATCAGCCCCAGCATTTT. Translating gives CASSRDRDQPQHF.

This chain joins TRBV27 and TRBJ2-3; 7 bases line up with TRBD2. Germline CDR1 reads MNHEY; CDR2 reads SMNVEV (reference sequence). Trimming took 5 bases from V and 1 from J; bases not matched to a gene: 6. The CDR3 runs to 15 residues. The CDR3 DNA reads as TGTGCCAGCAGTCTTGAGGCGGGGGGCACAGATACGCAGTATTTT. It is translated as CASSLEAGGTDTQYF.

V and J are TRBV6-5 and TRBJ2-7, with D perhaps TRBD2 (5 bases). Per the germline V gene, CDR1 is MNHEY and CDR2 is SVGAGI. V shed 8 bases and J shed 3 bases, with 17 bases lying between them. The length of the CDR3 is 14 residues. CDR3 nucleotide sequence: TGTGCCAGCGCAAGAGAGGGAGCGGACTACGAGCAGTACTTC. Translation gives CASAREGADYEQYF.

This chain connects TRBV7-8 to TRBJ2-5; weak D call: TRBD1 (5 bases). The length of the CDR3 is 14 residues. Germline V gene lookup returns CDR1 SGHVS and CDR2 FQNEAQ. Trimming took off 5 bases at V and 2 bases at J, with 12 bases between the two ends. CDR3 protein: CASSARTKQETQYF. CDR3 in DNA: TGTGCCAGCAGCGCTCGGACAAAGCAAGAGACCCAGTACTTC.

The J gene is TRBJ2-3, the V gene TRBV11-3, with 7 bases that match TRBD2. Per germline, CDR1 SGHNT and CDR2 YENEEA. The CDR3 runs 15 residues. Trimming cost V 1 base and J 3 bases; bases outside gene matches: 4. The CDR3 reads CASSLGGSSTDTQYF. CDR3 DNA sequence: TGTGCCAGCAGCTTAGGCGGGAGCTCAACAGATACGCAGTATTTT.

The V gene is TRBV19, the J gene TRBJ2-4, with a weak D call TRBD1 (6 bases). Germline V gene sequence: CDR1 LNHDA, CDR2 SQIVND (reference sequence). This CDR3 spans 19 amino acids. V lost 5 bases and J 0 bases, leaving 23 bases between the germline ends. The CDR3 here is CASSSYRDTRQLAKNIQYF. The CDR3 bases are TGTGCCAGTAGTTCCTACCGGGACACCAGGCAACTAGCCAAAAACATTCAGTACTTC.

The genes are TRBV25-1 and TRBJ1-2; TRBD1 might be the D (6 bases). Trimming took 5 bases from V and 7 from J, leaving 17 bases between them. This CDR3 comprises 14 residues. Germline values: CDR1 MGHDK, CDR2 SYGVNS. CDR3 loop: CASSFQGIVSGYTF. The CDR3 coding sequence is TGTGCCAGCAGTTTTCAGGGGATCGTTAGTGGCTACACCTTC.

The V gene is TRBV5-1, the J gene TRBJ1-2, with a weak D call TRBD1 (6 bases). There are 15 residues in the CDR3. V lost 3 bases and J lost 5, with 17 bases in between. Germline lookup yields CDR1 SGHRS and CDR2 YFSETQ. CDR3 sequence (DNA): TGCGCCAGCAGCTCGAGGCAGGGGCTAAAATATGGCTACACCTTC. As protein: CASSSRQGLKYGYTF.

The chain links TRBV2 to TRBJ2-5; D perhaps matches TRBD1 (5 bases). This CDR3 contains 13 residues. V dropped 2 bases and J dropped 5 bases, with 9 bases sitting between them. The germline CDR1 and CDR2 sequences are SNHLY and FYNNEI. The CDR3 DNA reads TGTGCCAGCAGTGAACAACAGGCGGAGACCCAGTACTTC. The encoded protein is CASSEQQAETQYF.

V usage is TRBV5-4 and J usage is TRBJ2-2; D unresolved. CDR3 length: 16 residues. In germline, CDR1 is SGHNT, CDR2 YYREEE (reference sequence). The V end lost 2 bases, the J end lost 1 base, and 12 bases lay between the germline ends. Here the CDR3 DNA reads TGTGCCAGCAGCTTAATTACGTCGCGGAACACCGGGGAGCTGTTTTTT. Amino acids: CASSLITSRNTGELFF.

The chain links TRBV15 to TRBJ2-5; a possible D gene is TRBD1 (6 bases). The CDR3 totals 19 residues. Trimming took 1 base from V and 5 from J, leaving 26 bases between them. Germline CDR1 reads LNHNV; CDR2 reads YYDKDF (reference sequence). The CDR3 DNA reads TGTGCCACCAGCAGAGGGCCTAGTTTACCTGGACAGTTACGGGAGACCCAGTACTTC. This translates into CATSRGPSLPGQLRETQYF.

J is TRBJ2-5 and V is TRBV7-2; TRBD2 is a possible D gene (5 bases). Trimming left V 3 bases short and J 4 bases short, with 15 bases between. Germline CDR1 and CDR2: SGHTA and FQGNSA. This CDR3 comprises 15 residues. The DNA for the CDR3 is TGTGCCAGCAGCTTTCCCGGGGAACCCCGAGAGACCCAGTACTTC. Encoded protein: CASSFPGEPRETQYF.

This rearrangement joins TRBV5-1 to TRBJ2-3, with TRBD2 matching over 7 bases. The CDR3 is 15 amino acids. Germline V gene lookup returns CDR1 SGHRS and CDR2 YFSETQ. Unmatched junction bases numbered 3, after V lost 0 bases and J lost 2 bases. The CDR3 spells CASSLAGGTTDTQYF. The CDR3 DNA reads as TGCGCCAGCAGCTTGGCCGGGGGGACCACAGATACGCAGTATTTT.

This chain's CDR3 is CASRPELGTQYF. For the CDR3, the DNA is TGTGCCAGCAGGCCGGAACTAGGGACCCAGTACTTC. The rearrangement joins TRBV2 to TRBJ2-5, with D possibly being TRBD2 (5 bases). The CDR3 sequence is 12 residues long. CDR1 SNHLY and CDR2 FYNNEI come from the germline V gene. V shed 6 bases and J shed 7 bases, with 12 bases lying between them.

The V gene is TRBV9, the J gene TRBJ1-3; 8 bases are a match to TRBD1. V was clipped by 4 bases and J by 0 bases; unmatched bases: 3. The CDR3 runs 15 residues. CDR1 is SGDLS, CDR2 YYNGEE, per germline. CDR3 DNA: TGTGCCAGCAGCACCACAGGGGGCTCTGGAAACACCATATATTTT. Translation: CASSTTGGSGNTIYF.

The rearrangement links TRBV5-4 to TRBJ2-1; 11 nucleotides agree with TRBD2. Germline V lookup: CDR1 SGHNT, CDR2 YYREEE (reference sequence). With 4 bases clipped from V and 2 bases from J, the junction kept 2 bases outside the gene matches. The CDR3 covers 15 residues. CDR3 amino acids: CASSPGLAAYNEQFF. CDR3 DNA: TGTGCCAGCAGCCCGGGACTAGCGGCCTACAATGAGCAGTTCTTC.

This chain links TRBV2 with TRBJ2-5; 13 bases are shared with TRBD2. Germline CDR1 is SNHLY and CDR2 is FYNNEI. The V gene end was trimmed by 3 bases and the J gene end by 7 bases; junction bases not matched to a gene: 8. This CDR3 is built from 16 residues. The CDR3 coding sequence is TGTGCCAGCAGTGAGAGGACTAGCGGGGGAGCAGGGACCCAGTACTTC. Protein sequence: CASSERTSGGAGTQYF.

The chain uses TRBV20-1 and TRBJ2-5, with D perhaps matching TRBD2 (5 bases). V was trimmed by 6 bases and J by 2 bases, leaving 7 bases between them. This CDR3 has 11 amino acids. CDR1 and CDR2 from the germline V gene are DFQATT and SNEGSKA (reference sequence). Written as DNA, the CDR3 is TGCAGTGCCTGGAGGCAAGAGACCCAGTACTTC. It codes for CSAWRQETQYF.

The genes are TRBV12-5 and TRBJ2-2, with 8 bases aligning to TRBD2. This CDR3 is 18 amino acids long. Germline values: CDR1 LGHNT, CDR2 FRNRAP. Germline trimming cut 0 bases from V and 0 bases from J; bases unmatched to any gene: 6. The CDR3, as DNA: TGTGCTAGTGGTTTGGTACTCGGACTAGCCGCGAACACCGGGGAGCTGTTTTTT. It encodes CASGLVLGLAANTGELFF. Together with reference TRBV12-5 and TRBJ2-2, the CDR3 gives the full variable domain: DARVTQTPRHKVTEMGQEVTMRCQPILGHNTVFWYRQTMMQGLELLAYFRNRAPLDDSGMPKDRFSAEMPDATLATLKIQPSEPRDSAVYFCASGLVLGLAANTGELFFGEGSRLTVL.

The chain has TRBV11-2 and TRBJ2-5; D remains ambiguous. Trimming removed 0 bases from V and 0 bases from J, with 5 bases in between. This CDR3 comprises 14 residues. Germline CDR1 SGHAT, CDR2 FQNNGV. CDR3 coding DNA: TGTGCCAGCAGCTTAGATGGCTACCAAGAGACCCAGTACTTC. Encoded protein: CASSLDGYQETQYF.

The chain is built from TRBV2 and TRBJ1-1, with D possibly matching TRBD1 (5 bases). Trimming took 6 bases from V and 7 from J, leaving 9 bases between them. This CDR3 spans 11 amino acids. Germline V gene lookup returns CDR1 SNHLY and CDR2 FYNNEI. The chain's CDR3 is CASRVDSEAFF. The CDR3, as DNA: TGTGCCAGCAGGGTAGACAGTGAAGCTTTCTTT.

The chain joins TRBV11-2 to TRBJ2-3, with a possible D match to TRBD2 (6 bases). V lost 4 bases and J 3 bases, leaving 23 bases between the germline ends. The length of the CDR3 is 18 residues. CDR1 is SGHAT and CDR2 is FQNNGV in the germline V gene. The DNA for the CDR3 is TGTGCCAGCAGCTATAGCCGGGGAGGCTCTATTTGGACAGATACGCAGTATTTT. Translated, it gives CASSYSRGGSIWTDTQYF.

The rearrangement uses TRBV7-3 and TRBJ2-3; D unclear. V lost 0 bases and J lost 3, with 10 bases in between. The CDR3 covers 15 residues. Germline loops: CDR1 SGHTA, CDR2 FQGTGA. This CDR3 is CASSLTPLRTDTQYF. Here the CDR3 DNA reads TGTGCCAGCAGCTTAACGCCTCTGAGGACAGATACGCAGTATTTT.

The chain combines TRBV2 with TRBJ2-7, with a weak D call TRBD1 (5 bases). In germline, CDR1 is SNHLY, CDR2 FYNNEI. Trimming took 7 bases from V and 3 from J, leaving 10 bases between them. The CDR3 covers 12 residues. This chain's CDR3 is CASNPTVYEQYF. The CDR3, as DNA: TGTGCCAGCAACCCGACAGTCTACGAGCAGTACTTC.

The DNA for the CDR3 is TGTGCCAGCAGCCCTTATATCACAGATACGCAGTATTTT. This translates into CASSPYITDTQYF. This sequence joins TRBV27 and TRBJ2-3; D remains ambiguous. Germline V gene lookup returns CDR1 MNHEY and CDR2 SMNVEV (reference sequence). The germline V and J ends were trimmed by 6 bases and 2 bases, with 9 bases remaining between them. The CDR3 contains 13 residues.

The rearrangement links TRBV7-9 to TRBJ2-5; TRBD1 matches at 7 bases. V was pared by 4 bases and J by 5 bases, with 7 bases of the junction left unmatched. CDR3 length: 14 residues. Germline CDR1 and CDR2: SEHNR and FQNEAQ (reference sequence). The CDR3 coding sequence is TGTGCCAGCAGCTCCGATACAGGGGTTGAGACCCAGTACTTC. It yields the protein CASSSDTGVETQYF.

The chain links TRBV5-1 to TRBJ1-1, with TRBD1 matching over 10 bases. Germline CDR1 is SGHRS and CDR2 is YFSETQ. V lost 5 bases, J lost 3 bases, and 10 bases stayed unmatched. The CDR3 is made up of 16 amino acids. The DNA for the CDR3 is TGCGCCAGCAGGATGACAGGGGGCGCGAGGGACACTGAAGCTTTCTTT. It specifies CASRMTGGARDTEAFF.

V usage is TRBV5-1 and J usage is TRBJ2-2; 11 bases are a match to TRBD1. In germline, CDR1 is SGHRS, CDR2 YFSETQ. J was trimmed by 5 bases and V by 4 bases; bases with no gene match: 7. This CDR3 has 16 amino acids. CDR3 DNA sequence: TGCGCCAGCAGCAGGACAGGGGGCGCCTCGACCGGGGAGCTGTTTTTT. It is translated as CASSRTGGASTGELFF.